These 7 T cell receptor beta chains were all obtained from the same sample, sequenced in a study of neurological immune-mediated disorders. Time point: longitudinal time-point 1 (baseline). Each CDR3 protein is one row after TCRdb ran MiXCR on the 5' RACE reads. Found here are around 76,000 distinct CDR3 sequences, 10% to 13% of them singletons; the top ten hold 9.6%. The sequenced material came from PBMCs. The source is a man aged 25-40 years in good health.

This clonotype has ten or more counts. V gene TRBV6-2 or TRBV6-3 combines with J gene TRBJ2-3, with 11 bases identical to TRBD2. This CDR3 has 17 residues. CDR1 and CDR2 from the germline V gene are MNHEY and SVGEGT. V lost 5 bases, J lost 5 bases, and 12 bases stayed unmatched. The CDR3 sequence: CASSATGTSGRGDTQYF. The CDR3 coding sequence is TGTGCCAGCAGTGCCACGGGGACTAGCGGCCGCGGAGATACGCAGTATTTT.

This clonotype was counted ten times or more. The rearrangement joins TRBV7-6 to TRBJ2-5, with D tentatively TRBD1 (6 bases). Germline CDR1 is SGHVS and CDR2 is FNYEAQ. This CDR3 has 16 amino acids. V was pared by 5 bases and J by 2 bases, with 18 bases between. The CDR3 loop reads CASSRGQRGTQETQYF. The CDR3, as DNA: TGTGCCAGCAGCCGAGGACAGAGGGGGACGCAAGAGACCCAGTACTTC.

This clonotype has a count of ten or more. The chain uses TRBV12-3 or TRBV12-4 and TRBJ2-3; 7 bases line up with TRBD2. V lost 6 bases to trimming and J lost 4 bases; unmatched junction nucleotides: 4. This CDR3 comprises 13 residues. CDR3 sequence (DNA): TGTGCCAGCAGCCGGGGGGTACCAGATACGCAGTATTTT. Protein product: CASSRGVPDTQYF.

This clonotype was seen many times. This chain connects TRBV10-3 to TRBJ2-7; D not certain. V shed 3 bases and J shed 0 bases, with 15 bases lying between them. Germline CDR1 ENHRY, CDR2 SYGVKD. This CDR3 is built from 16 residues. This chain's CDR3 is CAISDSVTKSSYEQYF. DNA for the CDR3: TGTGCCATCAGTGATTCCGTGACGAAGAGCTCCTACGAGCAGTACTTC.

This clonotype came up many times. The chain links TRBV20-1 to TRBJ2-1; 8 bases agree with TRBD2. Germline V lookup: CDR1 DFQATT, CDR2 SNEGSKA (reference sequence). This CDR3 has 13 amino acids. The V segment lost 1 base and the J segment 8 bases; nucleotides outside the gene matches: 4. CDR3 sequence reads: CSARGTSFYEQFF. CDR3 sequence (DNA): TGCAGTGCTAGAGGGACTAGCTTTTATGAGCAGTTCTTC.

This clonotype has a handful of counts. The gene calls are TRBV5-1 and TRBJ2-4; D remains ambiguous. The length of the CDR3 is 14 residues. Trimming shortened V by 4 bases and J by 5 bases, and 13 bases separated the two germline ends. In germline, CDR1 is SGHRS, CDR2 YFSETQ. The CDR3 is CASSPEGWENIQYF. The CDR3 DNA follows: TGCGCCAGCAGCCCCGAAGGTTGGGAAAACATTCAGTACTTC.

This clonotype was counted ten times or more. The V and J genes are TRBV7-2 and TRBJ2-3, with a tentative D call TRBD2 (5 bases). Germline CDR1 reads SGHTA; CDR2 reads FQGNSA. CDR3 size: 12 residues. V was clipped by 7 bases and J by 4 bases, with 9 bases between them. In DNA form, the CDR3 reads TGTGCCAGCACCACCGGGGCAGATACGCAGTATTTT. Translated, it gives CASTTGADTQYF. Full variable domain (remainder filled in from reference TRBV7-2 and TRBJ2-3): GAGVSQSPSNKVTEKGKDVELRCDPISGHTALYWYRQSLGQGLEFLIYFQGNSAPDKSGLPSDRFSAERTGGSVSTLTIQRTQQEDSAVYLCASTTGADTQYFGPGTRLTVL.